The 21 T cell receptor beta chains presented below share a single source sample, sequenced in a study of response to subunit inactivated influenza vaccine. From the RT-PCR reads, TCRdb called clonotypes with MiXCR, one entry per CDR3 protein. The table has hundreds of thousands of distinct CDR3 sequences, 14% seen once. Sequencing was performed on PBMCs from blood, taken less than 15 days before vaccination. The receptors were gathered from a man aged 45-60 years who received an inactivated influenza vaccine.

A few counts support this clonotype. The chain links TRBV7-2 to TRBJ2-3; D is ambiguous. Germline loops: CDR1 SGHTA, CDR2 FQGNSA. The V end lost 2 bases, the J end lost 0 bases, and 12 bases lay between the germline ends. This CDR3 spans 16 amino acids. CDR3 bases: TGTGCCAGCAGCTTATTGTCAGCCTCTAGCACAGATACGCAGTATTTT. It yields the protein CASSLLSASSTDTQYF. The variable domain in full, with the rest retrieved from reference TRBV7-2 and TRBJ2-3, is GAGVSQSPSNKVTEKGKDVELRCDPISGHTALYWYRQSLGQGLEFLIYFQGNSAPDKSGLPSDRFSAERTGGSVSTLTIQRTQQEDSAVYLCASSLLSASSTDTQYFGPGTRLTVL.

Turning to this clonotype: This may stem from a read error, because a much larger clone lies one nucleotide away. The chain carries TRBV12-3 or TRBV12-4 and TRBJ2-4; D call uncertain. The CDR3 is made up of 14 amino acids. The V gene lost 2 bases and the J gene lost 8 bases, with 13 bases spanning the gap. Here the CDR3 reads CASSLSRATDIQYF. The CDR3 DNA reads as TGTGCCAGCAGTTTATCTCGGGCCACAGACATTCAGTACTTC.

The chain employs TRBV6-5 and TRBJ1-2; 8 nucleotides agree with TRBD1. There are 14 residues in the CDR3. Germline loops: CDR1 MNHEY, CDR2 SVGAGI. V lost 0 bases and J lost 4; bases outside the gene matches: 1. The CDR3 DNA follows: TGTGCCAGCAGTTACTCGGGACAGGCCTATGGCTACACCTTC. This translates into CASSYSGQAYGYTF.

This clonotype was found a few times. This chain joins TRBV7-9 and TRBJ2-7; unclear D gene. The CDR3 consists of 14 residues. The germline V gene has CDR1 SEHNR and CDR2 FQNEAQ (reference sequence). V lost 6 bases and J 5 bases, leaving 17 bases between the germline ends. The CDR3 coding sequence is TGTGCCAGCAGAAAGGGCTCGGTGAACGACGAGCAGTACTTC. This encodes CASRKGSVNDEQYF.

This clonotype was seen more than once but under ten times. This sequence joins TRBV28 and TRBJ1-1; the match to TRBD1 covers 12 bases. CDR1 and CDR2 (germline): MDHEN, SYDVKM. V dropped 3 bases and J dropped 8; count of bases not matched to a gene: 7. CDR3 size: 15 residues. The CDR3 protein is CASSFPGQGAAEAFF. CDR3 coding DNA: TGTGCCAGCAGTTTCCCGGGACAGGGGGCGGCCGAAGCTTTCTTT.

This clonotype has a single count. A much larger clone sits a single nucleotide away, making a read error possible. The CDR3 DNA follows: TGCAGTACTAGAGATCGGACAGGGCGTAATTCACCCCTCCACTTT. It codes for CSTRDRTGRNSPLHF. The chain joins TRBV20-1 to TRBJ1-6, with 8 bases aligning to TRBD1. From germline, CDR1 is DFQATT and CDR2 SNEGSKA (reference sequence). This CDR3 has 15 amino acids.

The genes are TRBV20-1 and TRBJ2-1, with TRBD2 identical over 9 bases. Germline loops: CDR1 DFQATT, CDR2 SNEGSKA (reference sequence). The trim removed 1 base at V and 2 bases at J, leaving 6 bases unmatched. There are 16 residues in the CDR3. CDR3 sequence (DNA): TGCAGTGCTAGAGCAGGGCGGGAGGGCCCCTACAATGAGCAGTTCTTC. It specifies CSARAGREGPYNEQFF.

The V and J genes are TRBV5-1 and TRBJ2-2, with D unresolved. V was trimmed by 3 bases and J by 5 bases, leaving 14 bases between them. The CDR3 is 15 amino acids. Germline CDR1 reads SGHRS; CDR2 reads YFSETQ. The CDR3 loop reads CASSSMPVGTGELFF. CDR3 nucleotides: TGCGCCAGCAGCTCGATGCCTGTTGGGACCGGGGAGCTGTTTTTT.

The chain has TRBV2 and TRBJ1-6; D might be TRBD1 (6 bases). The CDR3 has 16 amino acids. The V and J ends lost 2 bases and 3 bases respectively, with 11 bases between them. CDR1 and CDR2 (germline): SNHLY, FYNNEI. CDR3: CASSETGQLYNSPLHF. CDR3 sequence (DNA): TGTGCCAGCAGTGAAACTGGACAGCTCTATAATTCACCCCTCCACTTT.

This clonotype turned up a few times. The chain combines TRBV29-1 with TRBJ2-7; 8 bases line up with TRBD2. This CDR3 contains 14 residues. Germline-derived CDR1 and CDR2 are SQVTM and ANQGSEA. With V trimmed by 7 bases and J by 2 bases, 10 bases remained unmatched. The CDR3 DNA reads TGCAGCGCTTCGCCGGGACTAGGGGCCTACGAGCAGTACTTC. The encoded protein is CSASPGLGAYEQYF.

This clonotype came up a few times. The chain combines TRBV5-1 with TRBJ2-7; tentative D call: TRBD1 (6 bases). Trimming removed 6 bases from V and 3 bases from J, with 16 bases in between. The length of the CDR3 is 14 residues. Germline CDR1 reads SGHRS; CDR2 reads YFSETQ. This CDR3 is CASNEIQGGYEQYF. In nucleotides, the CDR3 is TGCGCCAGCAACGAAATACAGGGCGGCTACGAGCAGTACTTC.

The chain uses TRBV4-3 and TRBJ2-7; D not certain. The germline V gene has CDR1 LGHNA and CDR2 YSLEER. This CDR3 comprises 15 residues. Trimming took off 2 bases at V and 3 bases at J, with 14 bases between the two ends. Here the CDR3 DNA reads TGCGCCAGCAGCCAAAGTCGAAACAGCCTCTACGAGCAGTACTTC. As protein: CASSQSRNSLYEQYF.

The sample holds a few counts of this clonotype. The genes are TRBV29-1 and TRBJ1-1; TRBD1 aligns across 7 bases. The V segment lost 5 bases and the J segment 7 bases; nucleotides outside the gene matches: 4. The CDR3 totals 11 residues. Germline CDR1 SQVTM, CDR2 ANQGSEA. CDR3 sequence: CSVKTGFEAFF. DNA of the CDR3: TGCAGCGTTAAGACAGGGTTTGAAGCTTTCTTT.

This clonotype was picked up a small number of times. The chain combines TRBV20-1 with TRBJ2-7; TRBD1 aligns across 12 bases. The CDR3 contains 19 residues. The V gene end was trimmed by 5 bases and the J gene end by 6 bases; junction bases not matched to a gene: 23. Germline V gene sequence: CDR1 DFQATT, CDR2 SNEGSKA (reference sequence). The CDR3 DNA reads TGCAGTGCTCAGATACCCAGGTCGGGACAGGGGGCTATTTCGGGCGAGCAGTACTTC. Translating it yields CSAQIPRSGQGAISGEQYF.

This clonotype was seen repeatedly, ten times or more. The CDR3 nucleotides read TGTGCCAGCAGCCATCCTATGGGACAGGGCACCGGGGAGCTGTTTTTT. Protein: CASSHPMGQGTGELFF. The chain joins TRBV3-1 to TRBJ2-2; 9 nucleotides agree with TRBD1. The CDR3 is 16 residues long. The ends lost 3 bases at V and 4 bases at J; junction bases unmatched: 6. Germline CDR1 and CDR2: LGHDT and YNNKEL (reference sequence).

The sample holds a few counts of this clonotype. This chain joins TRBV29-1 and TRBJ2-7; D uncertain. V dropped 1 base and J dropped 2 bases, with 9 bases sitting between them. Germline V gene lookup returns CDR1 SQVTM and CDR2 ANQGSEA. The length of the CDR3 is 13 residues. CDR3 sequence reads: CSVEVDTTYEQYF. The CDR3 DNA sequence: TGCAGCGTTGAAGTAGACACAACCTACGAGCAGTACTTC.

This clonotype was seen many times. This chain joins TRBV7-2 and TRBJ2-1, with D perhaps matching TRBD2 (7 bases). V was clipped by 4 bases and J by 3 bases, with 13 bases between them. Germline V gene lookup returns CDR1 SGHTA and CDR2 FQGNSA. The CDR3 has 15 amino acids. CDR3 DNA sequence: TGTGCCAGCAGCTCCATGGGGGGGCGCTACAATGAGCAGTTCTTC. Translation: CASSSMGGRYNEQFF.

This clonotype has just a few counts. This rearrangement joins TRBV12-3 or TRBV12-4 to TRBJ1-1; D unresolved. V lost 3 bases and J lost 7, with 15 bases in between. The length of the CDR3 is 14 residues. The CDR3 reads CASSFSGSLVEAFF. The CDR3, as DNA: TGTGCCAGCAGTTTTTCGGGGTCTCTAGTTGAAGCTTTCTTT.

This sequence joins TRBV5-1 and TRBJ2-3; D could derive from TRBD1 or TRBD2 (5 bases each). Trimming took off 9 bases at V and 0 bases at J, with 11 bases between the two ends. The V gene's germline CDR1 is SGHRS and CDR2 YFSETQ. The CDR3 length is 13 residues. The CDR3 nucleotides are TGCGCCACCTACCGGGACAGCACAGATACGCAGTATTTT. Its protein is CATYRDSTDTQYF.

This clonotype was found a few times. The gene calls are TRBV5-1 and TRBJ2-5; 13 bases line up with TRBD2. J gave up 1 base and V 5 bases, and 8 bases lay outside the gene matches. Per germline, CDR1 SGHRS and CDR2 YFSETQ. The CDR3 covers 17 residues. CDR3 DNA sequence: TGCGCCAGCAGATCCGGACTAGCGGGGGAATCCCAAGAGACCCAGTACTTC. Translated, it gives CASRSGLAGESQETQYF. Together with reference TRBV5-1 and TRBJ2-5, the CDR3 gives the full variable domain: KAGVTQTPRYLIKTRGQQVTLSCSPISGHRSVSWYQQTPGQGLQFLFEYFSETQRNKGNFPGRFSGRQFSNSRSEMNVSTLELGDSALYLCASRSGLAGESQETQYFGPGTRLLVL.

This clonotype was picked up many times. The chain employs TRBV12-3 or TRBV12-4 and TRBJ2-1; 10 nucleotides match TRBD2. With V trimmed by 2 bases and J by 6 bases, 1 base remained unmatched. The CDR3 consists of 14 residues. CDR3 nucleotides: TGTGCCAGCAGTTTATCTAGCGGGGGCAATGAGCAGTTCTTC. Protein product: CASSLSSGGNEQFF.